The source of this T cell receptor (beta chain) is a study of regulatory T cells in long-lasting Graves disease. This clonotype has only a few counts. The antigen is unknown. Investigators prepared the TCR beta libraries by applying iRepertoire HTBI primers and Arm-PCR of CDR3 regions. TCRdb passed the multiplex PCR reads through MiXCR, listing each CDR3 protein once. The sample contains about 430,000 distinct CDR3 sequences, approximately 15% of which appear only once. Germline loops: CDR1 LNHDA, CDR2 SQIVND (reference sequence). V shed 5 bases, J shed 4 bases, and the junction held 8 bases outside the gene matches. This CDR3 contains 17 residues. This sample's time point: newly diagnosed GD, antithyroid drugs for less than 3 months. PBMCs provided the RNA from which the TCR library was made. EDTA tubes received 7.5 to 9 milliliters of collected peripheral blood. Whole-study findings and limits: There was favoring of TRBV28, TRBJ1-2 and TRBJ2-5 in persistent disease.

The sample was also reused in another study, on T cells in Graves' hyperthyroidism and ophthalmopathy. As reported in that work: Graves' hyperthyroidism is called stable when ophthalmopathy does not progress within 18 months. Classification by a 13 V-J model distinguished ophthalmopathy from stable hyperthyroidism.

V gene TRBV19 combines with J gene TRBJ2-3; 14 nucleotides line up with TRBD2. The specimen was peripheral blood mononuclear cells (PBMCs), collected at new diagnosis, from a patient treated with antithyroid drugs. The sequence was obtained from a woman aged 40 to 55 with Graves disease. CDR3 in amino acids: CASSPRLAGGLPDTQYF. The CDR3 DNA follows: TGTGCCAGTAGTCCCCGACTAGCGGGAGGGCTGCCAGATACGCAGTATTTT.